Detailed here is one TCR beta chain. What it binds is unknown. The ends lost 6 bases at V and 0 bases at J; junction bases unmatched: 18. In germline, CDR1 is MNHEY, CDR2 SVGAGI. This CDR3 has 21 amino acids. These data belong to a study of naive and memory T cell subsets. Study-level findings and limits: Naive repertoires, especially CD8, held a few larger clonotypes, possibly memory cells re-expressing CD45RA. Over 95% of naive TCR sequences appeared only once, unlike memory subsets. Activation and differentiation may alter RNA-based TCR counts.

Both TRBC1 and TRBC2 were covered by a beta constant-region primer of two equimolar oligonucleotides. Nested alpha and beta constant-region primers with the SP2 primer drove four PCR rounds on ligated cDNA. A 12-nucleotide UMI and the SP2 primer were added to the cDNA 3' end by oligonucleotide ligation. TCRdb re-analysed the UMI-ligation and nested PCR reads in MiXCR, keeping a single row per CDR3 protein. The table lists over 110,000 distinct CDR3 sequences, approximately 20% of them singletons. The V gene is TRBV6-5, the J gene TRBJ2-7; 15 bases agree with TRBD2. This sequence originates from a human donor in good health. The sequenced sample was naive CD8+ T cells from blood. The CDR3 here is CASSPTRPGLAGGSLSYEQYF. CDR3 DNA: TGTGCCAGCAGCCCGACCCGACCGGGACTAGCGGGAGGTTCCCTCTCCTACGAGCAGTACTTC.